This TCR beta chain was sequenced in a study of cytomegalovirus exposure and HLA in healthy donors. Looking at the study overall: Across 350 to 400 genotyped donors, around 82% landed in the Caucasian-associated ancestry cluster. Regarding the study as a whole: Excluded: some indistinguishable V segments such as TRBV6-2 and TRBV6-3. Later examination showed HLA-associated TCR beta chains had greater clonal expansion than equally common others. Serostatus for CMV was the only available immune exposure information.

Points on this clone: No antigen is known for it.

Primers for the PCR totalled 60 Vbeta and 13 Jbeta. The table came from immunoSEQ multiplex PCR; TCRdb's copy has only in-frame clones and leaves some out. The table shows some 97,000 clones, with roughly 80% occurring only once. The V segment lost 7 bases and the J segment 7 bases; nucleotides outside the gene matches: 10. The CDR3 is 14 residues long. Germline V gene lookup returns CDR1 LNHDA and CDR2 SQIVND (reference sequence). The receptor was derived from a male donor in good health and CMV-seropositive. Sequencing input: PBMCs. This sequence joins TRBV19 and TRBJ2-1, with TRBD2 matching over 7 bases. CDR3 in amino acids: CASTPGLWINEQFF. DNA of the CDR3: TGTGCCAGTACACCGGGACTATGGATAAATGAGCAGTTCTTC.